One and the same sample provided the 16 T cell receptor beta chains below, sequenced in a study of blood T cell repertoires in COVID-19. Here immunoSEQ multiplex PCR was the method, and the copy in TCRdb shows in-frame clones only, minus some. The sample has 70,000 to 75,000 clones; approximately 85% are singletons. Specimen: peripheral blood. The receptors come from a human donor in a cohort sampled during active COVID-19.

The CDR3 DNA reads TGTGCCAGCAGCTCCAACGCAGGTGAGCAGTACTTC. Translation: CASSSNAGEQYF. This chain joins TRBV4-2 and TRBJ2-7; D call uncertain. CDR3 length: 12 residues. Germline assignment: CDR1 LGHNA and CDR2 YNFKEQ. Trimming removed 5 bases at V and 7 bases at J, with 12 bases between.

The chain uses TRBV6-5 and TRBJ2-2; 10 nucleotides align to TRBD1. The ends lost 5 bases at V and 4 bases at J; junction bases unmatched: 4. Per germline, CDR1 MNHEY and CDR2 SVGAGI. This CDR3 comprises 15 residues. CDR3 in DNA: TGTGCCAGCAGTCCCCGGGACAGGGGCACCGGGGAGCTGTTTTTT. The encoded protein is CASSPRDRGTGELFF.

The chain's CDR3 is CASSVGGGGHLNSPLHF. The CDR3 coding sequence is TGTGCCAGCAGCGTAGGAGGGGGGGGGCACCTAAATTCACCCCTCCACTTT. This sequence joins TRBV9 and TRBJ1-6, with D perhaps matching TRBD1 (6 bases). The CDR3 covers 17 residues. The ends were cut back, 0 bases at V and 7 bases at J, with 17 bases in the middle. From germline, CDR1 is SGDLS and CDR2 YYNGEE.

This clone has a single count. The rearrangement uses TRBV6-4 and TRBJ2-7; TRBD1 might be the D (5 bases). V lost 5 bases and J lost 4, with 12 bases in between. This CDR3 comprises 13 residues. Germline V gene data show CDR1 as MRHNA and CDR2 as SNTAGT. Written as DNA, the CDR3 is TGTGCCAGCAGTCATGGGGCAGAATACGAGCAGTACTTC. Its protein is CASSHGAEYEQYF.

CDR3: CASSVGTSEINTGELFF. CDR3 bases: TGTGCCAGCAGTGTTGGGACTAGCGAAATCAACACCGGGGAGCTGTTTTTT. V usage is TRBV2 and J usage is TRBJ2-2, with TRBD2 identical over 10 bases. The CDR3 runs to 17 residues. Germline CDR1 is SNHLY and CDR2 is FYNNEI. Trimming removed 4 bases from V and 2 bases from J; junction bases left unmatched: 7.

This chain connects TRBV3-1 (or the pseudogene TRBV3-2) to TRBJ1-5; the D gene is possibly TRBD1 (6 bases). Trimming left V 3 bases short and J 2 bases short, with 14 bases between. The germline V gene has CDR1 LGHDT and CDR2 YNNKEL (reference sequence). The CDR3 covers 16 residues. Here the CDR3 reads CASSQGHGGGNQPQHF. The CDR3 DNA reads as TGTGCCAGCAGCCAGGGACACGGCGGTGGCAATCAGCCCCAGCATTTT.

V usage is TRBV7-8 and J usage is TRBJ2-5; possible D gene TRBD2, 6 bases. CDR1 SGHVS and CDR2 FQNEAQ come from the germline V gene. Deletions cut 7 bases from V and 4 bases from J, with 16 bases between. This CDR3 is 14 amino acids long. CDR3 residues: CASTHLALGETQYF. The DNA of the CDR3 is TGTGCCAGCACCCATCTAGCGTTGGGAGAGACCCAGTACTTC.

The chain joins TRBV2 to TRBJ2-1; 7 nucleotides line up with TRBD2. From germline, CDR1 is SNHLY and CDR2 FYNNEI. With 7 bases clipped from V and 1 base from J, the junction kept 10 bases outside the gene matches. The CDR3 runs 16 residues. CDR3 region: CASNVGGPKSYNEQFF. DNA for the CDR3: TGTGCCAGCAACGTGGGAGGGCCCAAATCCTACAATGAGCAGTTCTTC.

The sample holds a few counts of this clone. CDR3 sequence (DNA): TGTGCCAGCAGCCAATCCAGCGGGAGGGCCTACGAGCAGTACTTC. This translates into CASSQSSGRAYEQYF. The rearrangement links TRBV3-1 (or the pseudogene TRBV3-2) to TRBJ2-7; TRBD2 agrees at 10 bases. The CDR3 is 15 residues long. J lost 2 bases, V lost 2 bases, and 3 bases had no gene match. Germline V gives CDR1 LGHDT, CDR2 YNNKEL (reference sequence).

This clone was observed a single time. The chain uses TRBV6-2 or TRBV6-3 and TRBJ2-4, with TRBD2 matching over 7 bases. Germline values: CDR1 MNHEY, CDR2 SVGEGT. With 5 bases clipped from V and 2 bases from J, the junction kept 9 bases outside the gene matches. CDR3 length equals 16 residues. CDR3 amino acids: CASSPSRGVSKNIQYF. CDR3 bases: TGTGCCAGCAGTCCCTCCCGGGGGGTTTCCAAAAACATTCAGTACTTC.

The chain is built from TRBV19 and TRBJ2-7, with TRBD2 identical over 9 bases. From germline, CDR1 is LNHDA and CDR2 SQIVND (reference sequence). Germline trimming cut 2 bases from V and 0 bases from J; bases unmatched to any gene: 14. The CDR3 consists of 19 residues. CDR3 residues: CASSIPAGAGGPSSYEQYF. As DNA, the CDR3 is TGTGCCAGTAGTATACCCGCGGGAGCGGGAGGCCCTAGCTCCTACGAGCAGTACTTC.

This chain connects TRBV25-1 to TRBJ2-2; 10 bases align to TRBD2. J gave up 3 bases and V 3 bases, and 4 bases lay outside the gene matches. Germline values: CDR1 MGHDK, CDR2 SYGVNS. This CDR3 has 16 amino acids. CDR3 DNA: TGTGCCAGCAGTGACCATAGCGGGGGGTACACCGGGGAGCTGTTTTTT. Protein product: CASSDHSGGYTGELFF.

The chain joins TRBV4-3 to TRBJ2-5; 8 bases are a match to TRBD2. V trimming: 0 bases; J trimming: 4 bases; junction bases outside the gene matches: 7. Germline CDR1 and CDR2: LGHNA and YSLEER. There are 16 residues in the CDR3. The chain's CDR3 is CASSQEGLGGAETQYF. DNA for the CDR3: TGCGCCAGCAGCCAAGAGGGTCTCGGGGGGGCAGAGACCCAGTACTTC.

J is TRBJ2-1 and V is TRBV24-1; tentative D call: TRBD1 (6 bases). The V gene's germline CDR1 is KGHDR and CDR2 SFDVKD. The CDR3 loop spans 14 amino acids. V lost 6 bases to trimming and J lost 7 bases, with 15 bases between them. DNA for the CDR3: TGTGCCACCAGTCCCCCCTCCAGGGGAAATGAGCAGTTCTTC. Amino acids: CATSPPSRGNEQFF.

The J gene is TRBJ2-3, the V gene TRBV6-5; a possible D gene is TRBD1 (6 bases). The V and J ends lost 6 bases and 10 bases respectively, with 20 bases between them. The CDR3 has 14 residues. Germline values: CDR1 MNHEY, CDR2 SVGAGI. For the CDR3, the DNA is TGTGCCAGCAGCCGAACAGGGTCCGGGGATGCGCAGTATTTT. It specifies CASSRTGSGDAQYF.

The genes are TRBV30 and TRBJ1-2, with TRBD1 matching 8 bases. V dropped 5 bases and J dropped 0; count of bases not matched to a gene: 5. The CDR3 totals 14 residues. Germline-derived CDR1 and CDR2 are GTSNPN and SVGIG (reference sequence). The CDR3 DNA reads TGTGCCTGGGGACAGGGTCCGGCTAACTATGGCTACACCTTC. Protein product: CAWGQGPANYGYTF. The full variable domain, with the rest looked up from reference TRBV30 and TRBJ1-2, is SQTIHQWPATLVQPVGSPLSLECTVEGTSNPNLYWYRQAAGRGLQLLFYSVGIGQISSEVPQNLSASRPQDRQFILSSKKLLLSDSGFYLCAWGQGPANYGYTFGSGTRLTVV.